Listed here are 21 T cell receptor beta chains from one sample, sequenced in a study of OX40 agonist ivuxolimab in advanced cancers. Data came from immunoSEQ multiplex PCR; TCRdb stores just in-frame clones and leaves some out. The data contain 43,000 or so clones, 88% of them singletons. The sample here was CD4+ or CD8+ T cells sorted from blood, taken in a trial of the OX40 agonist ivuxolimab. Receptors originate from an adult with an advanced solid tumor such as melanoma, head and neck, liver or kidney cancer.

CDR3 nucleotide sequence: TGTGCCAGCAGCTTTATCTCTGGAAACACCATATATTTT. Protein: CASSFISGNTIYF. V usage is TRBV7-8 and J usage is TRBJ1-3, with unresolved D. V lost 3 bases to trimming and J lost 0 bases, with 3 bases between them. The CDR3 runs to 13 residues. Germline V CDR1 and CDR2: SGHVS, FQNEAQ. The full variable domain, rest sourced from reference TRBV7-8 and TRBJ1-3, is GAGVSQSPRYKVAKRGQDVALRCDPISGHVSLFWYQQALGQGPEFLTYFQNEAQLDKSGLPSDRFFAERPEGSVSTLKIQRTQQEDSAVYLCASSFISGNTIYFGEGSWLTVV.

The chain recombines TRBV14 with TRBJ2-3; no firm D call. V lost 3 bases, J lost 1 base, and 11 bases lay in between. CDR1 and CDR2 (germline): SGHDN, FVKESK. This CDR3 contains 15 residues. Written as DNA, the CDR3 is TGTGCCAGCAGCCAGGACGACACGGGCACAGATACGCAGTATTTT. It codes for CASSQDDTGTDTQYF.

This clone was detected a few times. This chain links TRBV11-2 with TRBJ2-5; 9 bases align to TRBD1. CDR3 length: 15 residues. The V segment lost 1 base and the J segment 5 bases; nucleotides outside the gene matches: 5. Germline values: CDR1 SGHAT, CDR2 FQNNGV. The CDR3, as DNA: TGTGCCAGCAGCTTAGGGGGACAGGGTAGCGAGACCCAGTACTTC. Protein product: CASSLGGQGSETQYF.

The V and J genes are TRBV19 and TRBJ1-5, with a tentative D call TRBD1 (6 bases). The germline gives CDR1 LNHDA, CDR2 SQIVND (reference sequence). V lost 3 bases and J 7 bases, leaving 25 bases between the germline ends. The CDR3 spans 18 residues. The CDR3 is CASSIASWGQGIGQPQHF. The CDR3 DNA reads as TGTGCCAGTAGTATCGCCAGTTGGGGGCAGGGGATCGGGCAGCCCCAGCATTTT.

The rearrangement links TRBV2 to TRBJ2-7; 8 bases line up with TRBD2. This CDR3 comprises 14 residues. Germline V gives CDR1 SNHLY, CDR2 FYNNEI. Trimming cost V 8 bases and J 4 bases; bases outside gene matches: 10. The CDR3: CASLVASGSYEQYF. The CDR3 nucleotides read TGTGCCAGCCTTGTTGCTAGCGGGTCTTACGAGCAGTACTTC.

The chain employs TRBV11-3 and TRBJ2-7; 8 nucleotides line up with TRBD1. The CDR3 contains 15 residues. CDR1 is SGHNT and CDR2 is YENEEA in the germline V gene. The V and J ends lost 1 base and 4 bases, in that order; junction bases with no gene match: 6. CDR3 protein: CASSLAGTGGYEQYF. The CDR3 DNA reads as TGTGCCAGCAGCTTAGCTGGGACAGGTGGATACGAGCAGTACTTC.

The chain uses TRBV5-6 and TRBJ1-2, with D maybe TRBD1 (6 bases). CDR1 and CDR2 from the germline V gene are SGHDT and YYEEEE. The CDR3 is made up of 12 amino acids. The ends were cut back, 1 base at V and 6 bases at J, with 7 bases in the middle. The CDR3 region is CASSLTGNGYTF. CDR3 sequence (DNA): TGTGCCAGCAGCTTGACAGGGAATGGCTACACCTTC.

The CDR3 sequence: CASSVGETDTQYF. The CDR3 nucleotides are TGTGCCAGCAGTGTCGGCGAGACAGATACGCAGTATTTT. The rearrangement joins TRBV2 to TRBJ2-3; D not certain. The CDR3 is 13 amino acids. Per the germline V gene, CDR1 is SNHLY and CDR2 is FYNNEI. With 4 bases removed from V and 3 bases from J, the gap between germline ends came to 8 bases.

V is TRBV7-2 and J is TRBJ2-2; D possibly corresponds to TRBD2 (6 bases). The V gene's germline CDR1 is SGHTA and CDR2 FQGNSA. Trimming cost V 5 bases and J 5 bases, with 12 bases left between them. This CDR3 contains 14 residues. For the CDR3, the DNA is TGTGCCAGCAGCCGCGGGAACCCTACCGGGGAGCTGTTTTTT. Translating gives CASSRGNPTGELFF.

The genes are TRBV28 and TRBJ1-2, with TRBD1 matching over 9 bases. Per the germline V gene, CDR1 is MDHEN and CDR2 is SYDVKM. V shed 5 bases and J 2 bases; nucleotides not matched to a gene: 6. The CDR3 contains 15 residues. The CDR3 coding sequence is TGTGCCAGCAGTCGACCCGGGACAGGGAACTATGGCTACACCTTC. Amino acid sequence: CASSRPGTGNYGYTF.

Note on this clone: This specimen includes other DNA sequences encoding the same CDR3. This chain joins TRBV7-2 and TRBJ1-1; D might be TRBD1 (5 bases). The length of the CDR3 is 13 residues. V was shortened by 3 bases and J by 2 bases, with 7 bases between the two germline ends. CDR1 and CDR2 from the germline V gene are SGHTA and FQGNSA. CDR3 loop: CASSFQGNTEAFF. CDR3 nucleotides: TGTGCCAGCAGCTTTCAGGGTAACACTGAAGCTTTCTTT.

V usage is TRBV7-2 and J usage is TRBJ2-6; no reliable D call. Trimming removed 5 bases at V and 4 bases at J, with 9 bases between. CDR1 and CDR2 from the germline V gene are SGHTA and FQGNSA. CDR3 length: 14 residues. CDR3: CASSPVAGANVLTF. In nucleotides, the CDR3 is TGTGCCAGCAGCCCAGTCGCCGGGGCCAACGTCCTGACTTTC.

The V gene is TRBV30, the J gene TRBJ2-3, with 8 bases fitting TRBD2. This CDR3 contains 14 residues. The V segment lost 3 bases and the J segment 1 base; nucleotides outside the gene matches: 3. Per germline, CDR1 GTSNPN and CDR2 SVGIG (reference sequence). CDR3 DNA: TGTGCCTGGAGAGCGGGAGTGGGCACAGATACGCAGTATTTT. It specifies CAWRAGVGTDTQYF.

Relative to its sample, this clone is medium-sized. The CDR3 DNA reads as TGTGCCAGCAGCTTAGAACAGAAGGGGGCTGAAGCTTTCTTT. Its protein is CASSLEQKGAEAFF. V gene TRBV11-2 combines with J gene TRBJ1-1; D may be TRBD1 (6 bases). The CDR3 sequence is 14 residues long. Per the germline V gene, CDR1 is SGHAT and CDR2 is FQNNGV. V lost 0 bases, J lost 6 bases, and 11 bases lay in between.

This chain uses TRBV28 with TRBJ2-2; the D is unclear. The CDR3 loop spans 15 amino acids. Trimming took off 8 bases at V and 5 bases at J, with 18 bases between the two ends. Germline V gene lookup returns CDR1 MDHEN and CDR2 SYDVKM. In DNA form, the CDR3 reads TGTGCCAGCGGAATATTCGAGATATGGACCGGGGAGCTGTTTTTT. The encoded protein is CASGIFEIWTGELFF.

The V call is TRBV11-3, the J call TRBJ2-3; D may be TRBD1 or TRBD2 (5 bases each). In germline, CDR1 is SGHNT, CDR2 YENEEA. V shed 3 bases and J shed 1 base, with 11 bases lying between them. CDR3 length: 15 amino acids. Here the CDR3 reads CASSLGPSGTDTQYF. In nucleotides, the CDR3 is TGTGCCAGCAGCTTGGGACCGTCAGGCACAGATACGCAGTATTTT.

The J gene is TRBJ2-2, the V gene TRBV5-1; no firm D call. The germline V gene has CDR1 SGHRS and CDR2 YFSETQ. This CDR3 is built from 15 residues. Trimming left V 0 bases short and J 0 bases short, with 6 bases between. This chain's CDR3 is CASSLVATNTGELFF. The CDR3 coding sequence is TGCGCCAGCAGCTTGGTTGCGACGAACACCGGGGAGCTGTTTTTT.

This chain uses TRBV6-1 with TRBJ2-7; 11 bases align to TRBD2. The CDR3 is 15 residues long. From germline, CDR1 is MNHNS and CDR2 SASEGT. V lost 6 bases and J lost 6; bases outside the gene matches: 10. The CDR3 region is CASSFTSGSPIEQYF. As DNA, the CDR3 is TGTGCCAGCAGCTTCACTAGCGGGAGTCCTATCGAGCAGTACTTC.

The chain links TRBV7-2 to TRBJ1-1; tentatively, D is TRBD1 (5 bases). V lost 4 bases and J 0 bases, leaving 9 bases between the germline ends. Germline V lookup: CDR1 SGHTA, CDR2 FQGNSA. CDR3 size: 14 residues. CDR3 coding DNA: TGTGCCAGCAGCTCGACAGCGCTGAACACTGAAGCTTTCTTT. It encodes CASSSTALNTEAFF. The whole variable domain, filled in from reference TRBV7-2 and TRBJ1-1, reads GAGVSQSPSNKVTEKGKDVELRCDPISGHTALYWYRQSLGQGLEFLIYFQGNSAPDKSGLPSDRFSAERTGGSVSTLTIQRTQQEDSAVYLCASSSTALNTEAFFGQGTRLTVV.

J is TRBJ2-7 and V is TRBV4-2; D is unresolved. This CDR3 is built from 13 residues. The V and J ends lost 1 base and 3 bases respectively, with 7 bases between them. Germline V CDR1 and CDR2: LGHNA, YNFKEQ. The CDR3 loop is CASSQVGGYEQYF. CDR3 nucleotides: TGTGCCAGCAGCCAAGTGGGTGGCTACGAGCAGTACTTC.

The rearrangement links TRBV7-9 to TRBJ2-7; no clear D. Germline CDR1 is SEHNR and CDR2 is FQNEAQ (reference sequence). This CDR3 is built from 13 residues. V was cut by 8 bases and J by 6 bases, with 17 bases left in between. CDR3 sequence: CASRASPTSEQYF. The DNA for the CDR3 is TGTGCCAGCCGGGCTAGTCCCACTTCCGAGCAGTACTTC.